The following is a TCR beta chain sequence with its context. Sequencing was performed with immunoSEQ multiplex PCR; in TCRdb, only in-frame clones are kept and a portion is missing. Of 15,000 to 20,000 clones detected, 85% to 90% appear once; the ten largest clones hold 11%. These data originate in a study of blood T cell repertoires in COVID-19. Whole-study context: Italy, Spain and the United States were the sources of the convalescent and acute COVID-19 samples. T cells, B-cell-depleted T cells, or PBMCs supplied cDNA or gDNA.

The V and J ends lost 2 bases and 3 bases, in that order; junction bases with no gene match: 1. This CDR3 region has 14 residues. Germline V gives CDR1 MNHNY, CDR2 SVGAGI (reference sequence). This sequence was found in a human donor in a cohort sampled during active COVID-19. The chain couples TRBV6-6 to TRBJ1-1; 9 bases fit TRBD1. The sample comprised peripheral blood. The DNA for the CDR3 is TGTGCCAGCAGTTACGACAGGGGGGACACTGAAGCTTTCTTT. Translated, it gives CASSYDRGDTEAFF.